This T cell receptor beta chain was identified in a study of shared clonotypes between healthy human individuals (TCRdb year 2020). About the study as a whole: A couple of women and a few men aged 18 to 49 years were included in the cohort. To increase sequencing depth and limit assay-specific biases, TCR repertoire library preparation and sequencing were carried out by different laboratories using diverse techniques. Between about 0.9 and 9 billion PBMCs per donor were obtained by leukapheresis. For each donor, CD4 naive and CD4 memory were each given three plates, CD8 naive was given two plates, and CD8 memory was given one plate. To estimate repertoire size and how much clonotypes are shared between individuals, the study performed deep sequencing of blood TCR repertoires from roughly five healthy adults. The investigation overall reported the following: Even with the large sequencing depth, rarefaction of the sorted-subset datasets indicated that sequencing was incomplete. Pairwise subsampling led to the expectation that sequencing depth would affect the degree of clonotype sharing among donors. Because the study included only a small number of donors, the genetic and exposure-history diversity represented was limited. When several donors were compared, the shared fraction of clonotypes was about 5.4% for naive CD4, less than 4% for naive CD8, roughly 2.5% for memory CD4, and 0.3% to 0.5% for memory CD8. Only blood was sampled, and tissue TCR repertoires likely differ from those in blood. Clonotypes shared by all four sorted-subset donors showed higher generation probabilities than non-shared clonotypes. Naive subsets generally had larger estimated clonotype richness than memory subsets did.

TCR CDR3 regions were amplified from genomic DNA by multiplex PCR using the deep immunoSEQ assay. Extracted genomic DNA from each cell subset was distributed evenly across all wells of several immunoSEQ 96-well plates, and each plate was treated as a replicate. For sorted subsets, roughly 200 ng of genomic DNA, equivalent to about 30,000 T cell genomes, went into each replicate PCR. The purified libraries were quantified using a Qubit 3.0 fluorometer, sized with a Bioanalyzer 2100, and then quantified again using the KAPA Library Quantification kit. Every immunoSEQ 96-well plate was sequenced on a dedicated single-read 150-cycle Illumina NextSeq 550 flow cell. Per the authors' processing: Because the immunoSEQ output held only junctional sequences and lacked quality scores, the filtering could not match the filtering applied to full-length reads. Sequences were annotated with PyIR, a Python wrapper for IgBLAST v1.9, using IMGT germline references to assign V/J genes and CDR3. Reads were filtered out if the reads had weak V/J assignments (E-value above 1e-6), no CDR3, stop codons, out-of-frame junctions, or ambiguous translated residues. V3J clonotypes were defined as sequences sharing an identical inferred V gene, J gene, and CDR3 amino acid sequence. Percentage overlap between repertoires was computed as shared unique clonotypes divided by the size of the smaller repertoire. Three approaches were used to assess repertoire richness: RTK rarefaction, the Chao1 estimator, and Recon v2.1 estimates of unobserved clonotypes. For all TCRbeta clonotypes obtained by the gDNA method from a handful of donors, generation probabilities were computed with OLGA. The immuneACCESS repertoire file appears here via TCRdb, limited to in-frame rearrangements. These files lack a portion of the clones; in checked studies, under half of the deficit traces to unresolved V genes, and the cause of the others is not known. V and J calls and clone size follow that table, whereas D and trimming were derived from the DNA. The sample records roughly 2.2 million clones, around 90% of which are singletons. 0.37% of the sample lies in the top ten.

A word on this clone: The antigen it recognizes is unknown. No base quality values were provided; no much bigger clone lies one nucleotide off.

The donors were healthy, HIV-negative adults with no recently reported acute infections or vaccinations. Only Caucasian adults living in Nashville, Tennessee, USA were represented among the donors. CD4+ T cells were enriched by magnetic negative selection, after which naive cells were positively selected on CD45RA and the negative fraction was taken as the memory subset. Blood was obtained by leukapheresis, after which PBMCs were separated by Ficoll-Histopaque density gradient centrifugation and cryopreserved in liquid nitrogen vapor phase. Analytical flow cytometry was used to check the purity and quantity of every magnetically sorted T cell population. Each sorted fraction had its genomic DNA isolated and then quantified by UV absorbance on a Nanodrop 2000c. From V the trimming removes 6 bases and from J it removes 5 bases, while the gene matches leave 9 bases of the junction unaccounted for. CDR1 MNHNS and CDR2 SASEGT are derived from the germline V gene. The CDR3 contains 14 residues, cysteine and phenylalanine counted. The sequence is cut down to CDR3 DNA, 42 bases in frame from base 1.

The sequenced sample was naive CD4+ T cells from PBMCs. The sample's cell subset or site label, decoded: CD45RA+ positively selected. The chain joins TRBV6-1 to TRBJ2-5, with TRBD1 matching 7 junction bases. This TCR was recovered from a man aged 18 to 29 in good health. Some clones in this sample may be carry-over from other donors' samples. The DNA reads as follows: TGTGCCAGCAGGTACACAGGGGTTGGTGAGACCCAGTACTTC. Translated, it reads CASRYTGVGETQYF.